These 12 T cell receptor beta chains were sequenced from one sample in a study of sequential checkpoint blockade in melanoma. Specified treatment: randomized to nivolumab then ipilimumab (arm A) or the reverse (arm B). The protocol was immunoSEQ multiplex PCR, while the TCRdb copy is restricted to in-frame clones and leaves out a portion. The sample shows about 14,000 clones, under 65% of them seen only once. Sequencing was performed on CD8+ T cells sorted from blood (inferred from file names), taken from a patient given nivolumab and ipilimumab in sequence. Receptor source: a human donor with melanoma.

The V gene is TRBV4-1, the J gene TRBJ2-7, with D hard to call. The V end lost 2 bases, the J end lost 0 bases, and 11 bases lay between the germline ends. The CDR3 consists of 15 residues. The V gene's germline CDR1 is MGHRA and CDR2 YSYEKL. The CDR3 DNA reads TGCGCCAGCAGCCAACTGTTAGAGAGCTCCTACGAGCAGTACTTC. Translating it yields CASSQLLESSYEQYF.

Only a few counts were recorded for this clone. This rearrangement joins TRBV4-1 to TRBJ2-5; 7 nucleotides align to TRBD1. V lost 3 bases and J lost 2; bases outside the gene matches: 0. The germline CDR1 and CDR2 sequences are MGHRA and YSYEKL. The CDR3 has 13 amino acids. As DNA, the CDR3 is TGCGCCAGCAGCCAGGGACAGCAAGAGACCCAGTACTTC. It translates to CASSQGQQETQYF.

There are a few counts of this clone. V and J are TRBV7-9 and TRBJ2-1, with 7 bases matching TRBD1. The CDR3 is made up of 17 amino acids. Germline V gene lookup returns CDR1 SEHNR and CDR2 FQNEAQ (reference sequence). V was pared by 5 bases and J by 0 bases, with 10 bases of the junction left unmatched. The CDR3: CASSLIGTVVSYNEQFF. For the CDR3, the DNA is TGTGCCAGCAGCCTAATCGGGACAGTTGTCTCCTACAATGAGCAGTTCTTC. The full variable domain, completed using reference TRBV7-9 and TRBJ2-1, is DTGVSQNPRHKITKRGQNVTFRCDPISEHNRLYWYRQTLGQGPEFLTYFQNEAQLEKSRLLSDRFSAERPKGSFSTLEIQRTEQGDSAMYLCASSLIGTVVSYNEQFFGPGTRLTVL.

The chain employs TRBV5-5 and TRBJ2-1, with 10 nucleotides matching TRBD2. V was pared by 4 bases and J by 4 bases, with 5 bases of the junction left unmatched. CDR1 and CDR2 from the germline V gene are SGHKS and YYEKEE (reference sequence). This CDR3 has 15 amino acids. CDR3 sequence (DNA): TGTGCCAGCAGCCAAAGCGGGGGGGTTTACAATGAGCAGTTCTTC. It encodes CASSQSGGVYNEQFF.

This clone was picked up a small number of times. This chain links TRBV28 with TRBJ1-5; D is possibly TRBD1 (5 bases). V lost 6 bases to trimming and J lost 0 bases, with 6 bases between them. Germline CDR1 MDHEN, CDR2 SYDVKM. The CDR3 length is 13 residues. The CDR3 here is CASSDSSNQPQHF. CDR3 nucleotides: TGTGCCAGCAGCGACAGTAGCAATCAGCCCCAGCATTTT.

This chain links TRBV5-1 with TRBJ1-1; TRBD1 matches at 8 bases. The V gene's germline CDR1 is SGHRS and CDR2 YFSETQ. Unmatched junction bases numbered 4, after V lost 6 bases and J lost 0 bases. This CDR3 spans 14 amino acids. The chain's CDR3 is CASTWDRMNTEAFF. As DNA, the CDR3 is TGCGCCAGCACCTGGGACAGGATGAACACTGAAGCTTTCTTT.

The chain joins TRBV5-1 to TRBJ1-1; 7 bases fit TRBD1. The junction had 6 bases not matched to a gene; V was cut back by 4 bases and J by 0 bases. The germline V gene has CDR1 SGHRS and CDR2 YFSETQ. The CDR3 sequence is 15 residues long. The DNA of the CDR3 is TGCGCCAGCAGCCCTTGGACAGGTATGAACACTGAAGCTTTCTTT. Encoded protein: CASSPWTGMNTEAFF.

This clone occurred a few times. The V call is TRBV5-6, the J call TRBJ2-5, with D perhaps matching TRBD2 (7 bases). The CDR3 is made up of 16 amino acids. The germline CDR1 and CDR2 sequences are SGHDT and YYEEEE. The V and J ends lost 0 bases and 4 bases respectively, with 16 bases between them. In DNA, the CDR3 is TGTGCCAGCAGCTTGGCCGGGGGCGGGGGTCCAGAGACCCAGTACTTC. Amino acid sequence: CASSLAGGGGPETQYF.

V usage is TRBV5-1 and J usage is TRBJ2-1; a weak D match, TRBD2 (5 bases). Per germline, CDR1 SGHRS and CDR2 YFSETQ. The CDR3 consists of 18 residues. With 0 bases removed from V and 9 bases from J, the gap between germline ends came to 25 bases. The CDR3, as DNA: TGCGCCAGCAGCTTGGGACCATCGGCGGGCGGCCGGGCTACTGAGCAGTTCTTC. It specifies CASSLGPSAGGRATEQFF.

In this sample, this clone turned up a few times. The rearrangement links TRBV10-2 to TRBJ2-5; D is unresolved. The DNA matches TRBJ2-7 better at its end, which makes the J call doubtful. In germline, CDR1 is WSHSY, CDR2 SAAADI. The length of the CDR3 is 17 residues. For the CDR3, the DNA is TGCGCCAGCAGTGAGTCTCTTGCGTTGCAACGCTCCTACGAGCAGTACTTC. Translating gives CASSESLALQRSYEQYF.

This chain uses TRBV7-6 with TRBJ1-1, with D hard to call. V lost 1 base to trimming and J lost 0 bases, with 12 bases between them. This CDR3 spans 16 amino acids. CDR1 is SGHVS, CDR2 FNYEAQ, per germline. The CDR3 nucleotides read TGTGCCAGCAGCTTAGGAGGAGGCAGAGTGAACACTGAAGCTTTCTTT. Translation gives CASSLGGGRVNTEAFF.

V is TRBV2 and J is TRBJ2-5; D might be TRBD2 (5 bases). The CDR3 length is 13 residues. The V and J ends lost 6 bases and 2 bases respectively, with 10 bases between them. Germline CDR1 SNHLY, CDR2 FYNNEI. The CDR3 reads CASRDGNQETQYF. In DNA form, the CDR3 reads TGTGCCAGCAGGGACGGGAATCAAGAGACCCAGTACTTC.